These T cell receptor beta chains were read from a single sample in a study of control samples from healthy donors and cancer patients. Sequenced by immunoSEQ multiplex PCR; TCRdb stores in-frame clones only, minus some. The table has 200,000 or so clones, roughly 94% seen once. The sample taken for sequencing was blood. The receptors shown here come from a man aged 45 to 65 in good health. The CDR3 runs from the conserved cysteine through the conserved F or W. The D gene is left open where the match is weak. Some rows mark clone size as missing; the rest say once, few, many or name a class of expanded clone.

d_gene	v_gene	j_gene	abundance	CDR3nt	CDR3aa
-	TRBV4-3	TRBJ2-7	-	TGCGCCAGCAGCCAGGAAACAGCTTACGAGCAGTACTTC	CASSQETAYEQYF
-	TRBV24-1	TRBJ1-3	-	TGTGCCACCAGTGGGACAGAAAACACCATATATTTT	CATSGTENTIYF
-	TRBV7-9	TRBJ1-4	-	TGTGCCAGCAGCTCCATCGGAGCAACTAATGAAAAACTGTTTTTT	CASSSIGATNEKLFF
-	TRBV28	TRBJ2-2	-	TGTGCCAGCCAAAGGCTGTCGTCGAACACCGGGGAGCTGTTTTTT	CASQRLSSNTGELFF
TRBD2	TRBV13	TRBJ2-5	-	TGTGCCAGCAGCTATCGGGACTACTCCCAAGAGACCCAGTACTTC	CASSYRDYSQETQYF
-	TRBV30	TRBJ1-1	-	TGTGCCTGGAGTGTACTTTTGGGTGGGACTGAAGCTTTCTTT	CAWSVLLGGTEAFF
-	TRBV7-2	TRBJ2-7	once	TGTGCCAGCAGCCCTGGACCCGGGCAGCAGTACTTC	CASSPGPGQQYF
-	TRBV3-1/TRBV3-2	TRBJ1-1	-	TGTGCCAGCAGCCGTCTGGGGGGCAAAGGGAACACTGAAGCTTTCTTT	CASSRLGGKGNTEAFF
-	TRBV5-1	TRBJ2-3	-	TGCGCCAGCAGCCCATTAGGGGCGGGGTACACAGATACGCAGTATTTT	CASSPLGAGYTDTQYF
-	TRBV5-1	TRBJ2-7	-	TGCGCCAGCAGTACCACAGGGACCAGTTCCTACGAGCAGTACTTC	CASSTTGTSSYEQYF
TRBD1	TRBV11-2	TRBJ2-7	-	TGTGCCACCAGGCGGGACAGGGGGCGAGCCTATCGCCACGAGCAGTACTTC	CATRRDRGRAYRHEQYF
TRBD1	TRBV7-9	TRBJ2-5	-	TGTGCCAGCAGCGTGGACAGGGGAGAGACCCAGTACTTC	CASSVDRGETQYF
TRBD2	TRBV6-2/TRBV6-3	TRBJ2-3	-	TGTGCCAGCATCCCAGCGGGGGGCACAGATACGCAGTATTTT	CASIPAGGTDTQYF
-	TRBV2	TRBJ2-1	-	TGTGCCAGCAAGTTCTCAAGACAGGGAGGTGATGAGCAGTTCTTC	CASKFSRQGGDEQFF
TRBD1	TRBV5-1	TRBJ2-3	-	TGCGCCAGCAGCTTGTTACGGACAGGGGCCCCAGATACGCAGTATTTT	CASSLLRTGAPDTQYF
TRBD2	TRBV3-1/TRBV3-2	TRBJ2-1	once	TGTGCCAGCAGCCAAAAGCTACTAGCGGTTTACAATGAGCAGTTCTTC	CASSQKLLAVYNEQFF
TRBD2	TRBV19	TRBJ2-1	-	TGTGCCAGTAGTCCCCTTAGCGGGGTACGAAACAATGAGCAGTTCTTC	CASSPLSGVRNNEQFF
-	TRBV6-5	TRBJ1-6	-	TGTGCCAGCACGGATAGGGGCTCAAATAATTCACCCCTCCACTTT	CASTDRGSNNSPLHF
-	TRBV29-1	TRBJ1-1	-	TGCAGCGCTGACCCGGGGAGGAACACTGAAGCTTTCTTT	CSADPGRNTEAFF
-	TRBV5-4	TRBJ1-1	-	TGTGCCAGCAGCAAAGTTACAGGCCTGGACACTGAAGCTTTCTTT	CASSKVTGLDTEAFF
TRBD1	TRBV4-1	TRBJ2-5	-	TGCGCCAGCAGCCAAGTCATGGTATCGGACAGGGGAGAGACCCAGTACTTC	CASSQVMVSDRGETQYF
TRBD1	TRBV13	TRBJ2-7	-	TGTGCCAGCAGCTTGTCCGGGACAGGCCCGTCCTACGAGCAGTACTTC	CASSLSGTGPSYEQYF
TRBD2	TRBV28	TRBJ2-3	-	TGTGCCAGCAGCAAACTAGCGCCAGGCACAGATACGCAGTATTTT	CASSKLAPGTDTQYF
TRBD1	TRBV10-2	TRBJ2-7	-	TGCGCCAGCAGGTATGGACAGGGGTCTTCCTACGAGCAGTACTTC	CASRYGQGSSYEQYF
TRBD1	TRBV7-9	TRBJ1-1	once	TGTGCCAGCATTACCTCAGGGGGTTTCGGCACTGAAGCTTTCTTT	CASITSGGFGTEAFF
-	TRBV3-1/TRBV3-2	TRBJ2-1	-	TGTGCCAGCAGCCGCCTAGGCCCGTCAACTTATGGCTCCTACAATGAGCAGTTCTTC	CASSRLGPSTYGSYNEQFF
TRBD1	TRBV7-2	TRBJ1-3	-	TGTGCCAGCAGCTCCGACAGGGTGGGCATCGGAAACACCATATATTTT	CASSSDRVGIGNTIYF
-	TRBV7-8	TRBJ2-5	-	TGTGCCAGCAGCTTGGGACTTCTGTACCAAGAGACCCAGTACTTC	CASSLGLLYQETQYF
TRBD1	TRBV28	TRBJ2-7	-	TGTGCCAGCCGGGACAGACCCTACGAGCAGTACTTC	CASRDRPYEQYF
TRBD2	TRBV4-2	TRBJ2-2	-	TGTGCCAGCAGCCAACCTACTAGCGGGGGAAGAACCGGGGAGCTGTTTTTT	CASSQPTSGGRTGELFF
-	TRBV21-1	TRBJ2-7	-	TGTGCCAACGCGGGACAGGGGCTAACCTACGAGCAGTACTTC	CANAGQGLTYEQYF
TRBD2	TRBV19	TRBJ2-1	-	TGTGCCAGTAGTGCACTAGCGGGGGGGTTCTCCCATGAGCAGTTCTTC	CASSALAGGFSHEQFF